These 26 T cell receptor beta chains were sequenced from one sample in a study of CD8+ T cells in alopecia areata. Investigators isolated RNA and reverse transcribed it into cDNA to act as the sequencing template. Method: immunoSEQ multiplex PCR; TCRdb's copy keeps in-frame clones and lacks some. The sample shows a few hundred thousand clones, around 67% of them seen only once. The sequenced sample was CD4+ T cells sorted from blood, obtained at week 0. The receptor set was obtained from a human donor with alopecia areata.

This clone was recorded only once. The chain recombines TRBV4-3 with TRBJ2-1, with 8 bases fitting TRBD1. V shed 4 bases and J 8 bases; nucleotides not matched to a gene: 4. CDR1 and CDR2 from the germline V gene are LGHNA and YSLEER. The CDR3 covers 13 residues. CDR3 DNA sequence: TGCGCCAGCAGCCTACAGGGGGAAGATGAGCAGTTCTTC. Amino acids: CASSLQGEDEQFF.

The V and J genes are TRBV7-2 and TRBJ1-6; no firm D call. Germline V gene data show CDR1 as SGHTA and CDR2 as FQGNSA. The CDR3 is made up of 12 amino acids. V was shortened by 1 base and J by 10 bases, with 5 bases between the two germline ends. In DNA form, the CDR3 reads TGTGCCAGCAGCTTAGAACCCTCACCCCTCCACTTT. This codes for CASSLEPSPLHF. Full variable domain (rest looked up from reference TRBV7-2 and TRBJ1-6): GAGVSQSPSNKVTEKGKDVELRCDPISGHTALYWYRQSLGQGLEFLIYFQGNSAPDKSGLPSDRFSAERTGGSVSTLTIQRTQQEDSAVYLCASSLEPSPLHFGNGTRLTVT.

The rearrangement links TRBV29-1 to TRBJ2-2; D might be TRBD1 or TRBD2, each matching 5 bases. The CDR3 runs 14 residues. Germline lookup yields CDR1 SQVTM and CDR2 ANQGSEA. V lost 7 bases, J lost 6 bases, and 18 bases lay in between. The CDR3 DNA reads TGCAGCGCCGTTGTGGGTCCGGGACCCGGGGAGCTGTTTTTT. This gives the protein CSAVVGPGPGELFF.

This clone turned up a few times. This chain joins TRBV5-6 and TRBJ2-2; 7 nucleotides align to TRBD1. The CDR3 has 14 amino acids. Trimming took 4 bases from V and 2 from J; bases not matched to a gene: 2. Germline CDR1 SGHDT, CDR2 YYEEEE. CDR3 amino acids: CASSRDSNTGELFF. The CDR3 DNA follows: TGTGCCAGCAGCCGGGACAGCAACACCGGGGAGCTGTTTTTT.

V gene TRBV9 combines with J gene TRBJ1-6, with TRBD1 as a possible D gene (6 bases). V lost 4 bases, J lost 7 bases, and 15 bases lay in between. This CDR3 contains 15 residues. CDR1 is SGDLS and CDR2 is YYNGEE in the germline V gene. In DNA, the CDR3 is TGTGCCAGCAGCCCTCAACAGGGCCGAAATTCACCCCTCCACTTT. It yields the protein CASSPQQGRNSPLHF.

The CDR3 coding sequence is TGTGCCAGCAGCGCTGACAGGGAAGAGACCCAGTACTTC. It encodes CASSADREETQYF. V and J are TRBV5-4 and TRBJ2-5; 7 bases map to TRBD1. The germline V gene encodes CDR1 SGHNT and CDR2 YYREEE (reference sequence). The CDR3 extends over 13 amino acids. V shed 4 bases, J shed 3 bases, and the junction held 3 bases outside the gene matches.

The chain couples TRBV23-1 to TRBJ1-5, with no clear D. TRBV23-1 is noted as an ORF with a role that remains uncertain. V lost 0 bases to trimming and J lost 1 base, with 4 bases between them. The CDR3 has 14 residues. CDR3 residues: CASSQSSSNQPQHF. CDR3 sequence (DNA): TGCGCCAGCAGTCAATCTTCCAGCAATCAGCCCCAGCATTTT.

V gene TRBV27 combines with J gene TRBJ2-3; 7 nucleotides match TRBD2. The germline V gene encodes CDR1 MNHEY and CDR2 SMNVEV (reference sequence). The V gene end was trimmed by 4 bases and the J gene end by 8 bases; junction bases not matched to a gene: 3. The CDR3 length is 12 residues. This CDR3 is CASSSSGGTQYF. In DNA form, the CDR3 reads TGTGCCAGCAGTTCTAGCGGAGGTACGCAGTATTTT.

V and J are TRBV30 and TRBJ2-1; the match to TRBD1 covers 12 bases. The CDR3 is 17 residues long. Unmatched junction bases numbered 10, after V lost 0 bases and J lost 7 bases. The germline V gene encodes CDR1 GTSNPN and CDR2 SVGIG (reference sequence). The CDR3 reads CAWSVKSGQGARNEQFF. The CDR3 DNA reads TGTGCCTGGAGTGTAAAGTCGGGACAGGGGGCGAGGAATGAGCAGTTCTTC.

Only a few counts were recorded for this clone. The chain is built from TRBV4-1 and TRBJ1-5, with 10 bases lining up with TRBD1. The CDR3 has 15 residues. The ends lost 0 bases at V and 6 bases at J; junction bases unmatched: 2. Germline lookup yields CDR1 MGHRA and CDR2 YSYEKL. The CDR3 sequence: CASSQDGTGVQPQHF. CDR3 in DNA: TGCGCCAGCAGCCAAGATGGGACAGGGGTTCAGCCCCAGCATTTT.

The J gene is TRBJ2-7, the V gene TRBV29-1, with D tentatively TRBD1 (5 bases). Germline V gene sequence: CDR1 SQVTM, CDR2 ANQGSEA. The CDR3 contains 14 residues. Trimming shortened V by 3 bases and J by 5 bases, and 17 bases separated the two germline ends. The CDR3 loop reads CSVELQGRIHEQYF. CDR3 sequence (DNA): TGCAGCGTTGAGCTTCAGGGTAGGATCCACGAGCAGTACTTC.

This clone was seen a handful of times. A read error may produce the germline difference seen at one junction end. The chain employs TRBV4-2 and TRBJ2-5; a possible D gene is TRBD2 (7 bases). The CDR3 consists of 16 residues. Germline V gene data show CDR1 as LGHNA and CDR2 as YNFKEQ. CDR3 amino acids: CASSPPWGGPREAQYF. CDR3 DNA sequence: TGTGCCAGCAGCCCACCCTGGGGGGGCCCAAGAGAGGCCCAGTACTTC.

The CDR3: CAWAGGPRTNTGELFF. As DNA, the CDR3 is TGTGCCTGGGCGGGGGGGCCCAGGACGAACACCGGGGAGCTGTTTTTT. J is TRBJ2-2 and V is TRBV30; 9 positions match TRBD2. This CDR3 contains 16 residues. V trimming: 5 bases; J trimming: 0 bases; junction bases outside the gene matches: 7. Germline-derived CDR1 and CDR2 are GTSNPN and SVGIG (reference sequence).

The V gene is TRBV9, the J gene TRBJ2-7; D remains ambiguous. Per the germline V gene, CDR1 is SGDLS and CDR2 is YYNGEE. V was cut by 4 bases and J by 6 bases, with 14 bases left in between. CDR3 length: 13 amino acids. The chain's CDR3 is CASSLTQISEQYF. The CDR3 bases are TGTGCCAGCAGCCTGACACAGATTAGCGAGCAGTACTTC. The full variable domain, with the rest looked up from reference TRBV9 and TRBJ2-7, is DSGVTQTPKHLITATGQRVTLRCSPRSGDLSVYWYQQSLDQGLQFLIQYYNGEERAKGNILERFSAQQFPDLHSELNLSSLELGDSALYFCASSLTQISEQYFGPGTRLTVT.

The rearrangement joins TRBV5-1 to TRBJ1-1, with a tentative D call TRBD1 (5 bases). The CDR3 length is 14 residues. V shed 3 bases and J shed 4 bases, with 13 bases lying between them. Germline V lookup: CDR1 SGHRS, CDR2 YFSETQ. The CDR3 protein is CASSSQGSGTEAFF. The CDR3 DNA reads TGCGCCAGCAGCTCCCAGGGTTCTGGCACTGAAGCTTTCTTT. Full variable domain (remainder filled in from reference TRBV5-1 and TRBJ1-1): KAGVTQTPRYLIKTRGQQVTLSCSPISGHRSVSWYQQTPGQGLQFLFEYFSETQRNKGNFPGRFSGRQFSNSRSEMNVSTLELGDSALYLCASSSQGSGTEAFFGQGTRLTVV.

The chain employs TRBV7-9 and TRBJ2-2; possibly TRBD1 or TRBD2 for D (5 bases each). V lost 0 bases and J lost 0, with 8 bases in between. CDR1 and CDR2 (germline): SEHNR, FQNEAQ (reference sequence). The length of the CDR3 is 16 residues. CDR3 DNA: TGTGCCAGCAGCTTAGCGGGGACGGCGAACACCGGGGAGCTGTTTTTT. This translates into CASSLAGTANTGELFF. The whole variable domain, filled in from reference TRBV7-9 and TRBJ2-2, reads DTGVSQNPRHKITKRGQNVTFRCDPISEHNRLYWYRQTLGQGPEFLTYFQNEAQLEKSRLLSDRFSAERPKGSFSTLEIQRTEQGDSAMYLCASSLAGTANTGELFFGEGSRLTVL.

V usage is TRBV2 and J usage is TRBJ2-3, with D unresolved. There are 11 residues in the CDR3. CDR1 SNHLY and CDR2 FYNNEI come from the germline V gene. Trimming removed 5 bases from V and 3 bases from J, with 3 bases in between. CDR3 in amino acids: CASSWTDTQYF. Written as DNA, the CDR3 is TGTGCCAGCAGTTGGACAGATACGCAGTATTTT. Drawing the rest from reference TRBV2 and TRBJ2-3, the complete variable domain is EPEVTQTPSHQVTQMGQEVILRCVPISNHLYFYWYRQILGQKVEFLVSFYNNEISEKSEIFDDQFSVERPDGSNFTLKIRSTKLEDSAMYFCASSWTDTQYFGPGTRLTVL.

The rearrangement links TRBV7-9 to TRBJ2-1; perhaps D is TRBD1 or TRBD2 (5 bases each). The CDR3 covers 14 residues. The V end lost 5 bases, the J end lost 2 bases, and 10 bases lay between the germline ends. Germline values: CDR1 SEHNR, CDR2 FQNEAQ (reference sequence). The CDR3 DNA sequence: TGTGCCAGCAGCCCCGGGACGACCTACAATGAGCAGTTCTTC. Amino acids: CASSPGTTYNEQFF.

The chain couples TRBV7-2 to TRBJ2-1; the D gene could be TRBD1 or TRBD2 (5 bases each). The V gene lost 3 bases and the J gene lost 4 bases, with 13 bases spanning the gap. This CDR3 is 15 amino acids long. In germline, CDR1 is SGHTA, CDR2 FQGNSA. The CDR3 nucleotides read TGTGCCAGCAGCTTGGGACGGGGATTATACAATGAGCAGTTCTTC. It specifies CASSLGRGLYNEQFF.

This sequence joins TRBV10-3 and TRBJ2-6, with TRBD1 identical over 8 bases. There are 18 residues in the CDR3. The germline V gene encodes CDR1 ENHRY and CDR2 SYGVKD. V lost 0 bases to trimming and J lost 0 bases; unmatched junction nucleotides: 4. The CDR3 protein is CAISESGTGRSGANVLTF. CDR3 bases: TGTGCCATCAGTGAGTCCGGGACAGGTCGCTCTGGGGCCAACGTCCTGACTTTC.

V and J are TRBV15 and TRBJ2-7, with D perhaps matching TRBD1 (6 bases). The CDR3 is 13 residues long. Germline V gives CDR1 LNHNV, CDR2 YYDKDF (reference sequence). The ends were cut back, 3 bases at V and 2 bases at J, with 8 bases in the middle. CDR3 in DNA: TGTGCCACCAGCAGGGACAGTACCTACGAGCAGTACTTC. It yields the protein CATSRDSTYEQYF.

V and J are TRBV30 and TRBJ1-1, with unresolved D. The CDR3 runs to 11 residues. V lost 0 bases and J lost 8, with 7 bases in between. Germline lookup yields CDR1 GTSNPN and CDR2 SVGIG (reference sequence). CDR3 in DNA: TGTGCCTGGAGTGTACACGGGGAAGCTTTCTTT. The encoded protein is CAWSVHGEAFF.

This clone was observed a few times. The chain couples TRBV29-1 to TRBJ1-5, with no clear D. This CDR3 is built from 13 residues. The V gene lost 7 bases and the J gene lost 4 bases, with 14 bases spanning the gap. Germline CDR1 is SQVTM and CDR2 is ANQGSEA. DNA of the CDR3: TGCAGCGCGGTGGAAGGGAAGAATCAGCCCCAGCATTTT. It yields the protein CSAVEGKNQPQHF.

The chain links TRBV7-2 to TRBJ2-5; no clear D gene. V lost 7 bases, J lost 1 base, and 10 bases lay in between. Germline CDR1 reads SGHTA; CDR2 reads FQGNSA. This CDR3 comprises 13 residues. The CDR3 bases are TGTGCCAGCATGCGTAGCCTCCAAGAGACCCAGTACTTC. Translated: CASMRSLQETQYF.

The chain carries TRBV30 and TRBJ1-5; D is unclear. Germline V lookup: CDR1 GTSNPN, CDR2 SVGIG (reference sequence). This CDR3 is 15 amino acids long. V was pared by 0 bases and J by 7 bases, with 16 bases between. The CDR3 sequence is CAWSVRRQARQPQHF. CDR3 DNA sequence: TGTGCCTGGAGTGTACGGCGGCAAGCGAGACAGCCCCAGCATTTT.

The genes are TRBV10-3 and TRBJ1-5, with D hard to call. The germline CDR1 and CDR2 sequences are ENHRY and SYGVKD. Trimming took off 3 bases at V and 4 bases at J, with 10 bases between the two ends. This CDR3 region has 14 residues. The CDR3 DNA sequence: TGTGCCATCAGTGATGGAGGTTCGAATCAGCCCCAGCATTTT. As protein: CAISDGGSNQPQHF.